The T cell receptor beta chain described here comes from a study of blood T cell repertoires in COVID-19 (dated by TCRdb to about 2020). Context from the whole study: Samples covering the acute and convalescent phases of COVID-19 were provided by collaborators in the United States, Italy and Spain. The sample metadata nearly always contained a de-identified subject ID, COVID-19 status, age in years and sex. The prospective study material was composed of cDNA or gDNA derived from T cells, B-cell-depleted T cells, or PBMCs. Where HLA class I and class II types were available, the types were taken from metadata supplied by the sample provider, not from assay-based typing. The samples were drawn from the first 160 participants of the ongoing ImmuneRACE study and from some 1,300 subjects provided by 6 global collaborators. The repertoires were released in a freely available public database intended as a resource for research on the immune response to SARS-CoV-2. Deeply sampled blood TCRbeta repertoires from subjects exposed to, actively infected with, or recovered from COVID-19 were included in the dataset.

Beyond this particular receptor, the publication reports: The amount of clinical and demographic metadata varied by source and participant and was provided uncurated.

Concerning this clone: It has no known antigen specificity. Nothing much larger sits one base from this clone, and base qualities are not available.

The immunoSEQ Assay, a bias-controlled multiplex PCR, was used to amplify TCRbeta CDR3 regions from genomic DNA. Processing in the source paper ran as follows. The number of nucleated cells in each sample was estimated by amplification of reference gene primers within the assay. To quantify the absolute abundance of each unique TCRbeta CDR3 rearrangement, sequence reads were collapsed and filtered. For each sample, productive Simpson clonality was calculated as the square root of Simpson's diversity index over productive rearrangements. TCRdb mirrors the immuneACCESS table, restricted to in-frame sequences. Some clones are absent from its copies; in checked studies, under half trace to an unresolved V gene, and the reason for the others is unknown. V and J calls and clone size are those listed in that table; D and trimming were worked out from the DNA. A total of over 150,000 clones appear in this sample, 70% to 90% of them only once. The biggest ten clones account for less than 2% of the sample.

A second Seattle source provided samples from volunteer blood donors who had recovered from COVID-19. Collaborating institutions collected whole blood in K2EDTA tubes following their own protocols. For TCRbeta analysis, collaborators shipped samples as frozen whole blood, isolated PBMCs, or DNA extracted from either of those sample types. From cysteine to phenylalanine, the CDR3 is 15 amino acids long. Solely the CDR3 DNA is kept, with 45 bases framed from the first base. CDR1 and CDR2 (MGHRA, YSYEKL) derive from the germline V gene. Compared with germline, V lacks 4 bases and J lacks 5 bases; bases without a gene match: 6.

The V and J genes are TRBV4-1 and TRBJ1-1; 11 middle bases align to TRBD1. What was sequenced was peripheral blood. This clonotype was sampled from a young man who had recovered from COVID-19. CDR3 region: CASSRPGTGGTEAFF. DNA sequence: TGCGCCAGCAGCCGCCCCGGGACAGGGGGAACTGAAGCTTTCTTT.